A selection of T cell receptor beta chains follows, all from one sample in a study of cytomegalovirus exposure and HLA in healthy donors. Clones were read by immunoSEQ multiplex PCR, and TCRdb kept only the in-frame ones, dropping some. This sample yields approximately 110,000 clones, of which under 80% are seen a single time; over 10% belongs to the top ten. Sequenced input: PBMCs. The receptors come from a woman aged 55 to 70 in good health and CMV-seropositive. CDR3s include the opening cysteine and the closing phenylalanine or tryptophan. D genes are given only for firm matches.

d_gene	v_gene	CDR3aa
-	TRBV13	CASSLDNTDTQYF
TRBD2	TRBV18	CASSPITSGSRGEQFF
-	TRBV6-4	CASSLGDWRYNEQFF
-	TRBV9	CASSGLGGAQTQYF
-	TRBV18	CASSIIEVSETQYF
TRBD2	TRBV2	CASSSLSGRAYNEQFF
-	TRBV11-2	CASSFSGLAFF
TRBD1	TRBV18	CASSPTGATGNTIYF
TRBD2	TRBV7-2	CASSWTSGMSEQYF
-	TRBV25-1	CASSSLTGPRDTIYF
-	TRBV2	CAGRDFAYEQYF
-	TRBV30	CAWSFSSGRQGDTQYF
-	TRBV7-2	CASSPNPRVDTQYF
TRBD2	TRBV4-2	CASSQDKEAGGHNEQFF
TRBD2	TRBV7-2	CASSLSSSGGQNEQFF
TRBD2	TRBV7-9	CASSPTSGGADTQYF
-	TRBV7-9	CASSLTRTAYYGYTF
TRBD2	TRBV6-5	CASSLNTSGEQYF
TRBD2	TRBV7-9	CASSSVTSGVYNEQFF
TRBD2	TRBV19	CASSWTRANNEQFF
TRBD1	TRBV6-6	CASSTTSGTGLIGCF
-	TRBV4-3	CASSLNRQGFYGYTF
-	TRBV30	CAWTSGKEEQYF
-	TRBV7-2	CASSSVTEQYF
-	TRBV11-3	CASSFQAYTEAFF
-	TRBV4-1	CASSQELLLAGEQFF
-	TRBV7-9	CASSLVGGGAGSYEQYF
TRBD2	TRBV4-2	CASSQDMASGVKNEQFF
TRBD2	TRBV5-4	CASSYQRGHGYEQYF
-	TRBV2	CASSQINQPQHF
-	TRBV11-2	CASSSWAQETQYF
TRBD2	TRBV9	CASSGGGLGNEQFF
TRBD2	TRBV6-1	CASRTSGGAGETQYF
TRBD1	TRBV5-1	CASSIGQGVPDTQYF
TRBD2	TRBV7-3	CASSSPTSGTDTQYF
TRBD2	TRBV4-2	CVSSQDWRGGTDTQYF
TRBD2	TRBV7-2	CASKAGGPKTQYF